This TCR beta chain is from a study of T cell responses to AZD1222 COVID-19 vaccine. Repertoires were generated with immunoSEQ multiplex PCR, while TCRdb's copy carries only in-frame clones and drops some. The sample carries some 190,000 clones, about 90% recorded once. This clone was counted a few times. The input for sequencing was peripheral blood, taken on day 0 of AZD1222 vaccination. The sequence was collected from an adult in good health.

In DNA form, the CDR3 reads TGTGCCAGCAGCTTAATCGACAGGGTGGACTATGGCTACACCTTC. It specifies CASSLIDRVDYGYTF. The chain employs TRBV5-6 and TRBJ1-2; the match to TRBD1 covers 7 bases. CDR1 is SGHDT, CDR2 YYEEEE, per germline. This CDR3 has 15 amino acids. The V gene end was trimmed by 2 bases and the J gene end by 3 bases; junction bases not matched to a gene: 7.